This TCR beta chain was captured by sequencing in a study of cytomegalovirus exposure and HLA in healthy donors. The PCR had 60 Vbeta and 13 Jbeta primers. The method was immunoSEQ multiplex PCR; TCRdb's version includes in-frame clones alone and lacks a portion of them. The sample has about 150,000 clones, approximately 69% seen once. Trimming removed 7 bases at V and 0 bases at J, with 9 bases between. The CDR3 sequence is 13 residues long. CDR1 LNHDA and CDR2 SQIVND come from the germline V gene (reference sequence). The sample was PBMCs. This sequence originates from a young man in good health and CMV-seronegative. This sequence joins TRBV19 and TRBJ1-1, with D maybe TRBD1 (5 bases). The chain's CDR3 is CASNTGLNTEAFF. Written as DNA, the CDR3 is TGTGCCAGTAATACAGGATTGAACACTGAAGCTTTCTTT.